A single sample is the source of the 27 T cell receptor beta chains below, sequenced in a study of tumor-infiltrating lymphocytes in primary liver carcinoma (dated by TCRdb to 2016 to 2017). TCRdb lists the instrument as Illumina HiSeq 2500. Using a constant-region primer and ProtoScript II reverse transcriptase, TCRbeta-specific cDNA was reverse-transcribed from 400 to 550 ng total RNA. Three nested multiplex PCR rounds, following a slightly modified ARM-PCR procedure, were used to build the TCRbeta libraries. Multiplex TRBV1-TRBV30 forward primers and a Cbeta reverse primer were used in the first two PCR rounds, each of which was run for roughly 10 cycles. The public reads were quality trimmed at Q25 with fastp and then assembled into clones with MiXCR by TCRdb, keeping productive beta chains. Rows matching on CDR3 protein sequence are summarized as one entry with the most common DNA and genes. Across this sample there are approximately 40,000 distinct CDR3 sequences, with 70% to 80% seen only once. 15% to 20% of the sample lies in the top ten.

Without any cell sorting, total RNA and DNA were extracted together from around 18-30 mg of bulk tissue using the AllPrep DNA/RNA mini kit. Sequencing was carried out using liver tumor tissue from sampling region 4. The sample's cell subset or site label, decoded: tumor region T4, right-lateral pole. The receptors shown here come from a middle-aged man with primary liver carcinoma and hepatitis B virus infection.

Concerning this clonotype: One end of the junction fails to match germline, which may point to a read error. This chain links TRBV28 with TRBJ2-7, with a possible D match to TRBD1 (5 bases). Per germline, CDR1 MDHEN and CDR2 SYDVKM. The CDR3 consists of 12 residues. The CDR3 protein is CTSRPLQAEQYF. Here the CDR3 DNA reads TGCACCAGCAGGCCACTACAGGCCGAGCAGTATTTC.

This clonotype was seen just once. The chain's CDR3 is CASIAAGGYNEQFF. CDR3 in DNA: TGCGCCAGCATCGCTGCGGGGGGTTACAATGAGCAGTTCTTC. The chain joins TRBV5-1 to TRBJ2-1; 8 nucleotides match TRBD2. Germline CDR1 and CDR2: SGHRS and YFSETQ. The CDR3 covers 14 residues. V lost 6 bases, J lost 4 bases, and 6 bases stayed unmatched.

Turning to this clonotype: The CDR3 does not close with the conserved phenylalanine or tryptophan, likely indicating a read error. This chain uses TRBV4-1 with TRBJ1-5; TRBD1 might be the D (5 bases). The CDR3 runs 17 residues. The germline V gene encodes CDR1 MGHRA and CDR2 YSYEKL. CDR3 nucleotides: TGCGCCACCAGCCAAAATCCGGGGACCGCCGGGAATCAGCCCCAGCATCTT. It translates to CATSQNPGTAGNQPQHL.

This clonotype occurred many times. V usage is TRBV30 and J usage is TRBJ2-1, with 11 bases lining up with TRBD2. Per germline, CDR1 GTSNPN and CDR2 SVGIG (reference sequence). This CDR3 comprises 16 residues. Unmatched junction bases numbered 8, after V lost 0 bases and J lost 7 bases. Written as DNA, the CDR3 is TGTGCCTGGAGTGTATGGAGACTAGCGGGAATGAATGAGCAGTTCTTC. This translates into CAWSVWRLAGMNEQFF.

This clonotype is deemed medium-sized. The rearrangement links TRBV10-3 to TRBJ2-3, with 10 bases fitting TRBD2. The germline CDR1 and CDR2 sequences are ENHRY and SYGVKD. Losses at the gene ends were 6 bases for V and 3 bases for J; bases not matched to a gene: 6. The CDR3 contains 15 residues. The CDR3 DNA reads TGTGCCATCAGGGGGACTAGCGAAGTTACAGATACGCAGTATTTT. Protein product: CAIRGTSEVTDTQYF.

The chain employs TRBV6-2 or TRBV6-3 and TRBJ2-7, with TRBD2 matching 12 bases. The DNA matches TRBJ2-1 better at its end, which makes the J call doubtful. Per germline, CDR1 MNHEY and CDR2 SVGEGT. CDR3 length: 12 amino acids. The CDR3 loop reads CARTSGRTEQFF. For the CDR3, the DNA is TGTGCCAGGACTAGCGGGAGAACTGAGCAGTTCTTC.

As regards this clonotype: This may arise from a read error, as a much more abundant clone is one base away. The chain combines TRBV20-1 with TRBJ2-7, with D perhaps given as TRBD1 or TRBD2 (6 bases each). From germline, CDR1 is DFQATT and CDR2 SNEGSKA (reference sequence). V was trimmed by 7 bases and J by 1 base, leaving 14 bases between them. The CDR3 has 13 amino acids. The CDR3, as DNA: TGCAGTGTCTACTGGAGGGGGTCCTACGAGCAGTACTTC. It codes for CSVYWRGSYEQYF.

Details on this clonotype: Lacking the conserved final phenylalanine or tryptophan, this CDR3 likely reflects a read error. This sequence joins TRBV12-3 or TRBV12-4 and TRBJ1-1; D call uncertain. There are 13 residues in the CDR3. The CDR3 DNA sequence: TGTACCAGCCGGGCGGCCATGAACACTGAAGCTTTCCTT. Its protein is CTSRAAMNTEAFL.

Turning to this clonotype: Compared with germline, one end of the junction differs, possibly owing to a read error. V and J are TRBV7-9 and TRBJ2-7; D not certain. Germline V CDR1 and CDR2: SEHNR, FQNEAQ (reference sequence). The CDR3 sequence is 13 residues long. CDR3 DNA: TGCGCCAGCATCTCTGAGAACTCCTACGAGCAGTACTTC. This sequence encodes CASISENSYEQYF.

This clonotype was seen a handful of times. The CDR3 protein is CAISAVARWLNNEQFF. In nucleotides, the CDR3 is TGTGCCATCAGTGCCGTAGCGAGATGGCTAAACAATGAGCAGTTCTTC. The chain joins TRBV14 to TRBJ2-1, with a possible D match to TRBD2 (5 bases). The CDR3 is made up of 16 amino acids. Germline lookup yields CDR1 SGHDN and CDR2 FVKESK. Trimming cost V 10 bases and J 5 bases, with 24 bases left between them.

This clonotype appeared once. At one boundary the junction diverges from the germline segment, which might be a read error. V gene TRBV5-1 combines with J gene TRBJ1-1; TRBD1 agrees at 7 bases. The CDR3 sequence is 14 residues long. Germline loops: CDR1 SGHRS, CDR2 YFSETQ. CDR3 loop: CASGSTGRRTEASF. The CDR3 bases are TGCGCCAGCGGCTCGACAGGGCGACGGACTGAAGCTTCCTTT.

Details on this clonotype: A much bigger clone sits one base away, suggesting this may be a read error. The chain is built from TRBV19 and TRBJ2-3; D might be TRBD1 or TRBD2, each matching 5 bases. V was clipped by 5 bases and J by 6 bases, with 15 bases between them. The germline V gene encodes CDR1 LNHDA and CDR2 SQIVND (reference sequence). This CDR3 is built from 14 residues. Written as DNA, the CDR3 is TGTGCCAGTAGTTCCGGGACCAAGTCCGATACGCAGTATTTT. This translates into CASSSGTKSDTQYF.

A note on this clonotype: The CDR3 carries no conserved terminal phenylalanine or tryptophan, so it likely arises from a read error. This chain uses TRBV11-3 with TRBJ1-1, with D hard to call. CDR3 size: 12 residues. Trimming removed 7 bases at V and 3 bases at J, with 9 bases between. From germline, CDR1 is SGHNT and CDR2 YENEEA. The CDR3 region has the DNA TGTGCCAGCACCTTGGGTCACACTGAAGCTTTCCTT. Protein product: CASTLGHTEAFL.

On this clonotype: Germline is not matched at one junction end, which may reflect a read error. This rearrangement joins TRBV7-9 to TRBJ1-2; 7 bases agree with TRBD1. Germline V gives CDR1 SEHNR, CDR2 FQNEAQ (reference sequence). CDR3 size: 14 residues. The CDR3 sequence: CASRWDSGFHGYTF. CDR3 bases: TGCGCCAGTAGATGGGACAGTGGGTTTCATGGCTACACCTTC.

The CDR3 coding sequence is TGCAGCGTTTGGACTAGCGCGGCGAACAGCGGAGAGCTGTTTTTT. It specifies CSVWTSAANSGELFF. V gene TRBV29-1 combines with J gene TRBJ2-2, with 9 nucleotides matching TRBD2. The CDR3 is 15 residues long. The junction had 15 bases not matched to a gene; V was cut back by 5 bases and J by 11 bases. Germline-derived CDR1 and CDR2 are SQVTM and ANQGSEA.

This clonotype was seen a few times. An end of the junction does not agree with germline; a read error may underlie this. This rearrangement joins TRBV6-1 to TRBJ2-2; unclear D gene. The CDR3 spans 16 residues. The germline CDR1 and CDR2 sequences are MNHNS and SASEGT. The DNA of the CDR3 is TGTGCCAGTAGTGAAGTCACCACCAGCTTACCCGGGGAGCTGTTTTTT. Translating gives CASSEVTTSLPGELFF.

As to this clonotype: The final CDR3 position lacks the conserved phenylalanine or tryptophan, pointing to a likely read error. This chain joins TRBV20-1 and TRBJ2-7; 10 nucleotides line up with TRBD2. The CDR3 sequence is 13 residues long. Germline V gene data show CDR1 as DFQATT and CDR2 as SNEGSKA (reference sequence). Losses at the gene ends were 3 bases for V and 3 bases for J; bases not matched to a gene: 2. Here the CDR3 reads CSARGTSDYEQYS. In DNA form, the CDR3 reads TGCAGTGCTAGGGGGACTAGCGACTACGAGCAGTACTCG.

The chain combines TRBV19 with TRBJ2-5, with TRBD1 identical over 8 bases. The CDR3 contains 16 residues. V lost 3 bases, J lost 4 bases, and 10 bases stayed unmatched. From germline, CDR1 is LNHDA and CDR2 SQIVND (reference sequence). The CDR3 sequence is CASSISGTGRVETQYF. CDR3 DNA: TGTGCCAGTAGTATTTCCGGGACAGGCAGGGTAGAGACCCAGTACTTC. Drawing the rest from reference TRBV19 and TRBJ2-5, the complete variable domain is DGGITQSPKYLFRKEGQNVTLSCEQNLNHDAMYWYRQDPGQGLRLIYYSQIVNDFQKGDIAEGYSVSREKKESFPLTVTSAQKNPTAFYLCASSISGTGRVETQYFGPGTRLLVL.

A remark on this clonotype: Here the CDR3 omits its conserved ending phenylalanine or tryptophan, so a read error is the likely source. It is unclear where the CDR3 begins or ends on the DNA, so no DNA is shown, and the CDR3 is as TCRdb lists it. This chain links TRBV11-2 with TRBJ2-3; no DNA check was done on the table's D call, TRBD2. Germline V gives CDR1 SGHAT, CDR2 FQNNGV. The CDR3 region is 16 residues in length, termini included. The CDR3 loop reads CASSSGLPGVADTHYI.

The genes are TRBV11-2 and TRBJ2-5, with 16 bases aligning to TRBD2. The CDR3 loop spans 18 amino acids. Germline trimming cut 4 bases from V and 5 bases from J; bases unmatched to any gene: 10. Germline CDR1 reads SGHAT; CDR2 reads FQNNGV. CDR3 sequence (DNA): TGTGCCAGCAGCTCCACGGGACTAGCGGGAGGGAATGTCGAGACCCAGTACTTC. It is translated as CASSSTGLAGGNVETQYF. Full variable domain (rest looked up from reference TRBV11-2 and TRBJ2-5): EAGVAQSPRYKIIEKRQSVAFWCNPISGHATLYWYQQILGQGPKLLIQFQNNGVVDDSQLPKDRFSAERLKGVDSTLKIQPAKLEDSAVYLCASSSTGLAGGNVETQYFGPGTRLLVL.

The table lists this clonotype with a count of one. Without the conserved terminal phenylalanine or tryptophan, this CDR3 likely stems from a read error. The limits of the CDR3 on the DNA are not certain, so only TCRdb's listed CDR3 is given. The rearrangement uses TRBV11-2 and TRBJ2-1. The CDR3 sequence runs 13 residues, both termini included. Germline V lookup: CDR1 SGHAT, CDR2 FQNNGV. The CDR3 reads CTSSPMIEASLFL.

Comments on this clonotype: A much more abundant neighbour one base away suggests this may be a read error. This sequence joins TRBV6-4 and TRBJ2-1; perhaps TRBD2 as D (5 bases). The CDR3 covers 14 residues. The germline V gene has CDR1 MRHNA and CDR2 SNTAGT. The ends were cut back, 0 bases at V and 7 bases at J, with 10 bases in the middle. The CDR3 DNA follows: TGTGCCAGCAGTGACTCAGCGAGAGGGAATGAGCAGTTCTTC. Protein product: CASSDSARGNEQFF.

This clonotype was recorded at least ten times. Since the CDR3 does not end with the conserved phenylalanine or tryptophan, this likely comes from a read error. The chain's CDR3 is CASSQDRGNTEAFI. DNA for the CDR3: TGTGCCAGCAGCCAAGATCGGGGGAACACTGAGGCTTTCATT. The V call is TRBV4-2, the J call TRBJ1-1, with D tentatively TRBD1 (5 bases). CDR1 is LGHNA, CDR2 YNFKEQ, per germline. The CDR3 length is 14 residues.

This clonotype is classed as medium-sized. The chain combines TRBV4-2 with TRBJ1-5; D perhaps matches TRBD1 (5 bases). The length of the CDR3 is 18 residues. CDR1 and CDR2 (germline): LGHNA, YNFKEQ. Trimming removed 0 bases at V and 7 bases at J, with 22 bases between. The DNA of the CDR3 is TGTGCCAGCAGCCAAGATAGAATTGGTGGGACCTCCAGGCAGCCCCAGCATTTT. Its translation: CASSQDRIGGTSRQPQHF.

On this clonotype itself: The conserved final phenylalanine or tryptophan is absent from the CDR3, which likely points to a read error. V is TRBV29-1 and J is TRBJ2-1, with 12 positions matching TRBD2. CDR1 is SQVTM, CDR2 ANQGSEA, per germline. The CDR3 sequence is 15 residues long. In DNA, the CDR3 is TGCAGCGTTGCCCCCCTCCTAGCGGGAGGGTATGACCAGTTCCTC. Its translation: CSVAPLLAGGYDQFL.

This clonotype showed up just once. A much larger clone differs by one base, so this may be a read error. This chain uses TRBV19 with TRBJ2-2; D unresolved. This CDR3 is 15 amino acids long. Looked up from germline, CDR1 is LNHDA and CDR2 is SQIVND (reference sequence). The CDR3 DNA reads as TGTGCCTGTAGTATACAAAGGGCAGGCATGGGGGAGCTGTTTTTT. Translation: CACSIQRAGMGELFF.

The chain carries TRBV5-1 and TRBJ2-1, with D possibly matching TRBD2 (6 bases). With 3 bases removed from V and 9 bases from J, the gap between germline ends came to 13 bases. Germline V gene lookup returns CDR1 SGHRS and CDR2 YFSETQ. This CDR3 spans 13 amino acids. CDR3 DNA sequence: TGCGCCAGCAGCTCGACCGAACTAGCTGAGCAGTTCTTC. Residues: CASSSTELAEQFF. Full variable domain (remainder filled in from reference TRBV5-1 and TRBJ2-1): KAGVTQTPRYLIKTRGQQVTLSCSPISGHRSVSWYQQTPGQGLQFLFEYFSETQRNKGNFPGRFSGRQFSNSRSEMNVSTLELGDSALYLCASSSTELAEQFFGPGTRLTVL.